This is a list of T cell receptor beta chains from one sample in a study of T cells after yellow fever vaccination. TCRdb used MiXCR to reprocess the 5' RACE reads, holding one entry per CDR3 protein. The sample lists 600,000 to 750,000 distinct CDR3 sequences; 12% were seen once. Sequenced here: PBMCs, sampled on the day of the yellow fever booster vaccination. These receptor sequences come from a man between 25 and 39 years old who received the YFV17D yellow fever vaccine. Both conserved end residues are part of each CDR3. Fields, in order: V gene, CDR3 length, J gene, CDR3 protein.

>TRBV5-4|16|TRBJ2-7
CASSPSGEGLFYEQYF
>TRBV12-3/TRBV12-4|12|TRBJ2-4
CASSFGGNIQYF
>TRBV3-1|18|TRBJ2-6
CASSQRGHLVVGANVLTF
>TRBV19|15|TRBJ2-1
CASSIVLAVYNEQFF
>TRBV5-1|16|TRBJ1-1
CASSLGQGALGTEAFF
>TRBV6-2/TRBV6-3|13|TRBJ2-7
CASSFKRAYEQYF
>TRBV12-3/TRBV12-4|14|TRBJ2-2
CASSTGQEVGELFF
>TRBV20-1|13|TRBJ1-2
CSAPRAGSYGYTF
>TRBV4-3|17|TRBJ2-2
CASSQYRDSKNTGELFF
>TRBV7-8|17|TRBJ1-2
CASSLVIQSLSENGYTF
>TRBV11-3|16|TRBJ2-7
CASSLSGQQGFYEQYF
>TRBV7-9|12|TRBJ1-5
CASSVDNQPQHF
>TRBV14|14|TRBJ2-7
CASSQLGLEYEQYF
>TRBV4-3|16|TRBJ2-2
CASSQVANANTGELFF
>TRBV12-3/TRBV12-4|19|TRBJ2-3
CASSPPLLAGGPGTDTQYF
>TRBV12-3/TRBV12-4|13|TRBJ1-2
CASSFTEGTGYTF
>TRBV19|13|TRBJ2-5
CASSMEGAETQYF
>TRBV5-4|11|TRBJ2-2
CASSDGGELFF
>TRBV25-1|17|TRBJ2-3
CASSDYTGTGGADTQYF
>TRBV7-9|16|TRBJ2-1
CASSPTGPVRYNEQFF
>TRBV29-1|14|TRBJ2-3
CSVEGQSSTDTQYF
>TRBV5-4|14|TRBJ2-1
CASSPRSRWDEQFF
>TRBV5-1|18|TRBJ2-6
CASSPRGGLSSGANVLTF
>TRBV30|11|TRBJ2-1
CARSGFNEQFF
>TRBV7-9|12|TRBJ2-3
CASSRREGTQYF
>TRBV7-2|15|TRBJ2-7
CASSWGGTGVGEQYF
>TRBV19|17|TRBJ2-7
CASSMGRTSGRSYEQYF
>TRBV5-1|15|TRBJ2-6
CASRSPGSGANVLTF
>TRBV5-8|13|TRBJ1-1
CASRLLSRTEAFF
>TRBV6-2/TRBV6-3|16|TRBJ2-1
CASSPLPRGSYNEQFF
>TRBV5-1|14|TRBJ2-3
CASSSGSGHDTQYF
>TRBV27|15|TRBJ1-1
CASSALRQGGTEAFF
>TRBV5-1|13|TRBJ1-5
CASSLDRNQPQHF
>TRBV20-1|12|TRBJ1-2
CSARRDAGGYTF
>TRBV5-5|17|TRBJ2-3
CASSLASVAGATDTQYF
>TRBV5-1|18|TRBJ1-4
CASSLVTSNPGKAGKLFF
>TRBV6-5|12|TRBJ2-7
CASSYTGYEQYF